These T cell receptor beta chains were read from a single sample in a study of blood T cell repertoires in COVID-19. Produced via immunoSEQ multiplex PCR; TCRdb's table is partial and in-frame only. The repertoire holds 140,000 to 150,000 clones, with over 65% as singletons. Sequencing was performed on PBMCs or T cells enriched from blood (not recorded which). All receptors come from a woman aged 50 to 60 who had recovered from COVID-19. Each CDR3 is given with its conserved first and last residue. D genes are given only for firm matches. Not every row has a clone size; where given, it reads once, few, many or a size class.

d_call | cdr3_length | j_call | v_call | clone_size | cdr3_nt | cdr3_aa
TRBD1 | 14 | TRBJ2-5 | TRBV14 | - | TGTGCCAGCAGCCCAACCGGGACAGTTGAGACCCAGTACTTC | CASSPTGTVETQYF
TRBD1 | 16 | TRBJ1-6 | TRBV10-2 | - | TGCGCCAGCAGAGGGACAGCTCCTTTCTTTAATTCACCCCTCCACTTT | CASRGTAPFFNSPLHF
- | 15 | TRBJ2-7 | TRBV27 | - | TGTGCCAGCACCCCTTCGACGGTTCAGGGCTACGAGCAGTACTTC | CASTPSTVQGYEQYF
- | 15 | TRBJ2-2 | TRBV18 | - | TGTGCCAGCTCACCACGGCAGGACTACACCGGGGAGCTGTTTTTT | CASSPRQDYTGELFF
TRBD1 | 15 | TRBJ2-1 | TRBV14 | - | TGTGCCAGCAGCCAATGGACAGGTCCTAACAATGAGCAGTTCTTC | CASSQWTGPNNEQFF
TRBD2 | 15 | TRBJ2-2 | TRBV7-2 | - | TGTGCCAGCAGCTTACGGTTAGCGGGGACCGGGGAGCTGTTTTTT | CASSLRLAGTGELFF
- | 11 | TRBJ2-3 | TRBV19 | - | TGTGCCAGTAGTACTATAGATACGCAGTATTTT | CASSTIDTQYF
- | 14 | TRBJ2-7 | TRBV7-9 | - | TGTGCCAGCAGCTTAGTCCGACAGCCCTACGAGCAGTACTTC | CASSLVRQPYEQYF
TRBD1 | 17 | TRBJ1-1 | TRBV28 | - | TGTGCCAGCAGTTTATTGGGACAGGGGCCACAGAACACTGAAGCTTTCTTT | CASSLLGQGPQNTEAFF
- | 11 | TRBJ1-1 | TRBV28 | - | TGTGCCAGCGAAAAAGAGGGCCGAGCTTTCTTT | CASEKEGRAFF
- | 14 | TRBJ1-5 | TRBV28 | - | TGTGCCAGCAGTTCCGCCCCAGGGGATCAGCCCCAGCATTTT | CASSSAPGDQPQHF
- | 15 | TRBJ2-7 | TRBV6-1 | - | TGTGCCAGCAGTGAGGGACACCAAGGGCCCTACGAGCAGTACTTC | CASSEGHQGPYEQYF
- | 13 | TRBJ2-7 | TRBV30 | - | TGTGCCTGGAGTAAAGAGTTATCCTACGAGCAGTACTTC | CAWSKELSYEQYF
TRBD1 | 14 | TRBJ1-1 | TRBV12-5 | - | TGTGCTAGTGGTGCAGGGGGCTCGAACACTGAAGCTTTCTTT | CASGAGGSNTEAFF
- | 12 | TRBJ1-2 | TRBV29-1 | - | TGCAGCGTTGTTAATTTCGGGGAAGGCTACACCTTC | CSVVNFGEGYTF
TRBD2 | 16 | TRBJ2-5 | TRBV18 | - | TGTGCCAGCTCCCCTGGCGGGGGGGCCTTACTCGAGACCCAGTACTTC | CASSPGGGALLETQYF
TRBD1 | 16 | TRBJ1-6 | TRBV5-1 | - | TGCGCCAGCAGCTCCCGCCCCGGGACAGATAATTCACCCCTCCACTTT | CASSSRPGTDNSPLHF
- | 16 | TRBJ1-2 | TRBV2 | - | TGTGCCAGCAGGGCGGGGACGGTATTACCAAACTATGGCTACACCTTC | CASRAGTVLPNYGYTF
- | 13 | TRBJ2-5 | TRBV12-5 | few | TGTGCTAGTGGTGCATCAGGGCGAGAGACCCAGTACTTC | CASGASGRETQYF
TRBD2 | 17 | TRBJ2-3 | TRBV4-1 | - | TGCGCCAGCAGCCAAGATCGGCTAGCGGGGGGGCCAGATACGCAGTATTTT | CASSQDRLAGGPDTQYF
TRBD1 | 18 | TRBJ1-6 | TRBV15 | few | TGTGCCACCAGCGCGGACAGGCAGGGCGGCTCCTATAATTCACCCCTCCACTTT | CATSADRQGGSYNSPLHF
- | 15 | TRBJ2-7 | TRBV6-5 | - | TGTGCCAGCAGTTATAACAGGGTGGGGACCTACGAGCAGTACTTC | CASSYNRVGTYEQYF
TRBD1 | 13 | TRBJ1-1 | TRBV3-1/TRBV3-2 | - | TGTGCCAGCAGTAGGACAGGGGACACTGAAGCTTTCTTT | CASSRTGDTEAFF
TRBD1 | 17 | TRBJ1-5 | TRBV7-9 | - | TGTGCCAGCAGTAAAGGGGCAGGGGGCATGGGCAATCAGCCCCAGCATTTT | CASSKGAGGMGNQPQHF
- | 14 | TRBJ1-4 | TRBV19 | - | TGTGCCAGTAGTATAACAGGGAAGGGAGAGAAACTGTTTTTT | CASSITGKGEKLFF
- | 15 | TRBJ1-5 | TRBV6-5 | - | TGTGCCAGCAGTTACGACGGGGATAGCAATCAGCCCCAGCATTTT | CASSYDGDSNQPQHF
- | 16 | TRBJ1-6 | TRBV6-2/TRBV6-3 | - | TGTGCCAGCAGTTACTCGCAGGGCTCCTATAATTCACCCCTCCACTTT | CASSYSQGSYNSPLHF
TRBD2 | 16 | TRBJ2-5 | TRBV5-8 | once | TGTGCCAGCAGCTTGGGACTAGCGGGGGGTCAAGAGACCCAGTACTTC | CASSLGLAGGQETQYF
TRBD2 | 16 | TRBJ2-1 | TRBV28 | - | TGTGCCAGCAGTAGCCTAGCGGGGAGCTCCTACAATGAGCAGTTCTTC | CASSSLAGSSYNEQFF
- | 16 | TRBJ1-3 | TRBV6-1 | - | TGTGCCAGCAGTGTCACCCTTACAGGGACTGGAAACACCATATATTTT | CASSVTLTGTGNTIYF
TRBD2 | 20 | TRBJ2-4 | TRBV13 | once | TGTGCCAGCAGCCCCCGTTTCGATAGCGGGGGGCCTCTAGCCAAAAACATTCAGTACTTC | CASSPRFDSGGPLAKNIQYF
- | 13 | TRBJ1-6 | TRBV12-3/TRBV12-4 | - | TGTGCCAGCAGCTTGAGGGTAGGGTCACCCCTCCACTTT | CASSLRVGSPLHF
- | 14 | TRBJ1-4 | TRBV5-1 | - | TGCGCCAGCAGTACCTTAGGCCTAGGCGAAAAACTGTTTTTT | CASSTLGLGEKLFF
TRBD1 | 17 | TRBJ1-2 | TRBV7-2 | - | TGTGCCAGCAGCGGGCGACAGGGGGCGTCGGCTAACTATGGCTACACCTTC | CASSGRQGASANYGYTF
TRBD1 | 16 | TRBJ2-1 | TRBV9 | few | TGTGCCAGCAGCGTATGGCCAGGGGGCTCCTACAATGAGCAGTTCTTC | CASSVWPGGSYNEQFF
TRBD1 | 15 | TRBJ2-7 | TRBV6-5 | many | TGTGCCAGCACAGTTAAGGACAGGGGTAGTTACGAGCAGTACTTC | CASTVKDRGSYEQYF
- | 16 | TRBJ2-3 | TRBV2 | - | TGTGCCAGCAGTGTGGGAGGGGGGACTAGCACAGATACGCAGTATTTT | CASSVGGGTSTDTQYF
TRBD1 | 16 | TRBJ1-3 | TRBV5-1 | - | TGCGCCAGCGCCTTGATGACAGGGGACGCTGGAAACACCATATATTTT | CASALMTGDAGNTIYF
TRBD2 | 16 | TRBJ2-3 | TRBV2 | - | TGTGCCAGCAGTTCCGGGACTAGCGTATCTGCAGATACGCAGTATTTT | CASSSGTSVSADTQYF
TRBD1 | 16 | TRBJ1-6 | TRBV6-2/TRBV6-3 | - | TGTGCCAGCAGCACCTGGGACAGGGGGCAGAATTCACCCCTCCACTTT | CASSTWDRGQNSPLHF
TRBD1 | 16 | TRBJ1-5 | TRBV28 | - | TGTGCCAGCAGCCTCCGTTGGGACAGGGGCGATCAGCCCCAGCATTTT | CASSLRWDRGDQPQHF
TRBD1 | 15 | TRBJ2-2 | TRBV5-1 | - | TGCGCCAGCAGCGCGACAGGGGGTAACACCGGGGAGCTGTTTTTT | CASSATGGNTGELFF
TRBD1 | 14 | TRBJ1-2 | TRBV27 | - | TGTGCCAGCAGTTCGGGACAGGCTAACTATGGCTACACCTTC | CASSSGQANYGYTF
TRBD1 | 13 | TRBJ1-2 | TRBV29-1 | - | TGCAGCGGTGGCGGGACAGGGGATGATGGCTACACCTTC | CSGGGTGDDGYTF
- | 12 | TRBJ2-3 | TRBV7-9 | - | TGTGCCAGCAGCTCCGGGACAGATACGCAGTATTTT | CASSSGTDTQYF
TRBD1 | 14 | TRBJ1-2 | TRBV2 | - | TGTGCCAGACAACTCCCCGGACAGGGCGACAGCTACACCTTC | CARQLPGQGDSYTF
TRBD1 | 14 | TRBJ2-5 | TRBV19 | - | TGTGCCAGTAGACAGACAGGGCTCGGGGAGACCCAGTACTTC | CASRQTGLGETQYF
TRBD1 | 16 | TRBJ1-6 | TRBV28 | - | TGTGCCAGCAGTTCCCGGACAGGGCACCTATCTTCACCCCTCCACTTT | CASSSRTGHLSSPLHF
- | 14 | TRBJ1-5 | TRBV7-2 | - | TGTGCCAGCAGCGCTCCGGGACACAATCAGCCCCAGCATTTT | CASSAPGHNQPQHF
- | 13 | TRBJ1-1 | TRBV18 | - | TGTGCCAGCTCACCACCCGGTCGATATGAAGCTTTCTTT | CASSPPGRYEAFF
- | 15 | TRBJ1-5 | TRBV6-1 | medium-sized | TGTGCCAGCAGTGAATTAGTGGTTAGCAATCAGCCCCAGCATTTT | CASSELVVSNQPQHF
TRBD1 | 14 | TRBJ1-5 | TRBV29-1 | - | TGCAGCGTTGTAGACAGGGAAAGCAATCAGCCCCAGCATTTT | CSVVDRESNQPQHF
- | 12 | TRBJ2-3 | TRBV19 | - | TGTGCCAGTAGTCCGGGTTCAGATACGCAGTATTTT | CASSPGSDTQYF
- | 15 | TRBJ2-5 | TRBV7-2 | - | TGTGCCAGCAGCCCGGGGGGCAGGGACGAGGAGACCCAGTACTTC | CASSPGGRDEETQYF
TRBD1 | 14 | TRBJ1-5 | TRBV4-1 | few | TGCGCCAGCAGCCAACAGGGGGGTAATCAGCCCCAGCATTTT | CASSQQGGNQPQHF
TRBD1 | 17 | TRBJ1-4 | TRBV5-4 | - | TGTGCCAGCAGCTTCTTGGCAGGGGGCGATTCTAATGAAAAACTGTTTTTT | CASSFLAGGDSNEKLFF